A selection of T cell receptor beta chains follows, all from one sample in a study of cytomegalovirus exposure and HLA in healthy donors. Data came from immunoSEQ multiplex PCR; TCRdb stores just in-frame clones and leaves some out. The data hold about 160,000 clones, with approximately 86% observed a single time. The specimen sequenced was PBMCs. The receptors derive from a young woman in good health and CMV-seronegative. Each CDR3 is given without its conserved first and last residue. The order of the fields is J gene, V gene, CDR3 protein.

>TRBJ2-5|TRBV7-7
ASSLATSGRAQETQY
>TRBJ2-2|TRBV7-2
ASSLVGGGNTGELF
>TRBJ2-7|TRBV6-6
ASDGGQGADEQY
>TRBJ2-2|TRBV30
AWSVQLPGELF
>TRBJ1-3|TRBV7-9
ASSLVQVSGNTIY
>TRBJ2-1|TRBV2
ASSDYREQF
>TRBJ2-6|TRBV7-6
ASSSDSPYSSGANVLT
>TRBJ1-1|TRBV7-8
ASSLGGQGGTEAF
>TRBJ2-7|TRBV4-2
ASSQDGPHDRSYEQY
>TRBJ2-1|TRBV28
ASSPTLALLYNEQF
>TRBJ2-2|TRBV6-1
ASSDRTDNTGELF
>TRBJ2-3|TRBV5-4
ASSSGLAGGTDTQY
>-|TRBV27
ASSPLRLRNSYEQY
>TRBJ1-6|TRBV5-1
ASSLEIQGITSPLH
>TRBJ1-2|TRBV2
ACGGTANYGYT
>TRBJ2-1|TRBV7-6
ASSGSGGVLDEQF
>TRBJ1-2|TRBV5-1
ASSGSRQGGGGYT
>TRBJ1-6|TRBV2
ASSKGAGENIPLH
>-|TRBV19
ASSTYLLYEQY
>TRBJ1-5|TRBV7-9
ASSPGGQREQPQH
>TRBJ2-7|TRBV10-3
ASRGGSDYYEQY
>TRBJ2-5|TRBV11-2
ASSKAGGSRSQETQY
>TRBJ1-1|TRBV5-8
ASSFRGGGGAEAF
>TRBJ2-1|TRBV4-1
ASSRLGSSYNEQF
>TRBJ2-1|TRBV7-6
ASTWHLRRGYNEQF
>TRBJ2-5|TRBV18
ASSPRGKETQY
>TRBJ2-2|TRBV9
ASSGTNTGELF
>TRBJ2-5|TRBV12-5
ASGSGTSGIRETQY
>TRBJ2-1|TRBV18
ASSVGTADNEQF
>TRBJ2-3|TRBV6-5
ASGVAEGGDTQY
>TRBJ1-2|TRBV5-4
ASSFQGNYGYT
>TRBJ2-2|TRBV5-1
ASSLGLAGGLNTGELF
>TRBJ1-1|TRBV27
ASSLGTGWGNTEAF
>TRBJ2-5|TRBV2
ASTSPGQGETQY
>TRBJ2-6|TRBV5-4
ASSIDSSGANVLT
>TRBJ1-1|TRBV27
ASRPDRGRRNTEAF
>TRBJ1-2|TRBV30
ASDYGYT
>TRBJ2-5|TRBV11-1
ASSPRVRTGPKTQY
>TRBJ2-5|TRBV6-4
ASARLAGGMETQY
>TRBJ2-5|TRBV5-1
ASSSLAEETQY
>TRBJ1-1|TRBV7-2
ASSPSWGAEAF
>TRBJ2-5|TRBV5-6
ASSLAGGPGETQY
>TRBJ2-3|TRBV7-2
ASSPRGSGGYTDTQY
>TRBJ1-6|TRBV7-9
ASSGTATWDSSPLH
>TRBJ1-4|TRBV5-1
ASSLERATNEKLF
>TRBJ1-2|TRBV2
ASSEGGLWTERVR
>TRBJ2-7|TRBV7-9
ASSGSSYEQY